Listed here are 13 T cell receptor beta chains from one sample, sequenced in a study of T cell repertoires in cytomegalovirus infection. TCRdb re-derived calls from the reads in MiXCR, one entry per CDR3 protein. The repertoire holds approximately 500,000 distinct CDR3 sequences, with 33% as singletons. No antigen has been identified for these receptors. The source was cultured PBMCs, collected from culture after CMV antigen stimulation. These receptors came from a human donor in good health (CMV status not recorded). Some clones in this sample may be carry-over from other donors' samples.

The chain has TRBV9 and TRBJ1-5; D remains unclear. Germline-derived CDR1 and CDR2 are SGDLS and YYNGEE. This CDR3 has 13 amino acids. Deletions cut 2 bases from V and 6 bases from J, with 9 bases between. The CDR3 loop is CASSVGGSQPQHF. CDR3 in DNA: TGTGCCAGCAGCGTTGGAGGGTCTCAGCCCCAGCATTTT.

The table lists this clonotype with a few counts. The chain couples TRBV6-6 to TRBJ2-1, with TRBD2 matching over 7 bases. Losses at the gene ends were 6 bases for V and 3 bases for J; bases not matched to a gene: 5. CDR1 is MNHNY and CDR2 is SVGAGI in the germline V gene (reference sequence). This CDR3 spans 14 amino acids. The CDR3 protein is CASRQPGGYNEQFF. For the CDR3, the DNA is TGTGCCAGCAGACAACCGGGAGGCTACAATGAGCAGTTCTTC.

Concerning this clonotype itself: One end of the junction fails to match germline, which may point to a read error. This chain joins TRBV20-1 and TRBJ2-1, with 14 bases lining up with TRBD2. There are 16 residues in the CDR3. Germline CDR1 reads DFQATT; CDR2 reads SNEGSKA (reference sequence). CDR3 sequence reads: CSARDGTSGSSPEQFF. The CDR3 DNA is TGCAGTGCGAGAGATGGGACTAGCGGGAGTTCTCCCGAGCAGTTCTTC.

V is TRBV24-1 and J is TRBJ1-1; no reliable D call. Trimming left V 3 bases short and J 1 base short, with 11 bases between. From germline, CDR1 is KGHDR and CDR2 SFDVKD. The CDR3 totals 15 residues. Here the CDR3 DNA reads TGTGCCACCAGTGATACCAGGCGGGGGAACACTGAAGCTTTCTTT. Protein product: CATSDTRRGNTEAFF.

This clonotype was observed a few times. The rearrangement joins TRBV19 to TRBJ1-5; D gene ambiguous. Germline V gene data show CDR1 as LNHDA and CDR2 as SQIVND (reference sequence). The CDR3 runs 15 residues. Between the trimmed V and J ends, which lost 3 bases and 5 bases, there was a span of 14 bases. This CDR3 reads CASSMVRRVYQPQHF. CDR3 sequence (DNA): TGTGCCAGTAGTATGGTCCGAAGGGTATATCAGCCCCAGCATTTT.

Written as DNA, the CDR3 is TGTGCCAGCAGCTTAAATCTCGGGAGGGCCCGATATGAGCAGTTCTTC. The encoded protein is CASSLNLGRARYEQFF. This sequence joins TRBV7-2 and TRBJ2-1, with TRBD2 matching 8 bases. Unmatched junction bases numbered 11, after V lost 2 bases and J lost 8 bases. CDR3 length equals 16 residues. Germline CDR1 reads SGHTA; CDR2 reads FQGNSA.

The chain couples TRBV27 to TRBJ1-1, with D possibly matching TRBD1 (5 bases). Germline V gives CDR1 MNHEY, CDR2 SMNVEV (reference sequence). CDR3 length equals 14 residues. V dropped 5 bases and J dropped 3 bases, with 13 bases sitting between them. DNA of the CDR3: TGTGCCAGCAGTCCCCTGAAGGGGTACACTGAAGCTTTCTTT. Translating it yields CASSPLKGYTEAFF.

This clonotype appeared many times. The chain employs TRBV7-2 and TRBJ1-5; no reliable D call. V lost 1 base and J 2 bases, leaving 9 bases between the germline ends. The CDR3 is 15 residues long. Germline-derived CDR1 and CDR2 are SGHTA and FQGNSA. CDR3 DNA sequence: TGTGCCAGCAGCTTAGATTTGGGTGGCAATCAGCCCCAGCATTTT. Protein sequence: CASSLDLGGNQPQHF.

V usage is TRBV6-1 and J usage is TRBJ2-7; 10 nucleotides match TRBD2. This CDR3 contains 14 residues. V shed 6 bases, J shed 5 bases, and the junction held 7 bases outside the gene matches. Germline V gives CDR1 MNHNS, CDR2 SASEGT. As DNA, the CDR3 is TGTGCCAGCAGACGCACTAGCGGGATCCACGAGCAGTACGTC. Encoded protein: CASRRTSGIHEQYV.

There are a few counts of this clonotype. J is TRBJ1-1 and V is TRBV6-2 or TRBV6-3; 7 positions agree with TRBD1. V shed 6 bases and J 9 bases; nucleotides not matched to a gene: 13. The CDR3 has 14 residues. Looked up from germline, CDR1 is MNHEY and CDR2 is SVGEGT. In DNA form, the CDR3 reads TGTGCCAGCAGACGTCAAAGGGACAGAGATCAAGCTTTCTTT. Translating it yields CASRRQRDRDQAFF.

This clonotype was recorded a few times. CDR3 sequence: CASSSLDSSTDTQYF. CDR3 DNA: TGTGCCAGCAGCTCCCTAGACAGTAGCACAGATACGCAGTATTTT. V is TRBV7-9 and J is TRBJ2-3, with D tentatively TRBD1 (5 bases). The CDR3 loop spans 15 amino acids. Germline V gene data show CDR1 as SEHNR and CDR2 as FQNEAQ (reference sequence). Trimming left V 4 bases short and J 0 bases short, with 11 bases between.

This clonotype occurred many times. The chain is built from TRBV5-8 and TRBJ2-1; 10 bases line up with TRBD1. Losses at the gene ends were 0 bases for V and 8 bases for J; bases not matched to a gene: 8. This CDR3 region has 16 residues. Germline CDR1 reads SGHTS; CDR2 reads YDEGEE. The CDR3 DNA is TGTGCCAGCAGCTTGGGAGGGACAGGGGCCTATTATGAGCAGTTCTTC. Its translation is CASSLGGTGAYYEQFF.

The table lists this clonotype with a few counts. This rearrangement joins TRBV7-9 to TRBJ2-7; possible D gene TRBD1, 5 bases. V lost 0 bases and J lost 3, with 15 bases in between. CDR3 length equals 16 residues. Germline V gives CDR1 SEHNR, CDR2 FQNEAQ (reference sequence). The CDR3, as DNA: TGTGCCAGCAGCTTAGCGCGAGGACATGTAATCTACGAGCAGTACGTC. This translates into CASSLARGHVIYEQYV.